The 2 T cell receptor beta chains below all came from one sample that was sequenced in a study of cytomegalovirus exposure and HLA in healthy donors. The PCR ran on 60 Vbeta and 13 Jbeta primers. The method was immunoSEQ multiplex PCR; TCRdb's version includes in-frame clones alone and lacks a portion of them. The sample includes under 150,000 clones, 70% to 80% seen only once; the top ten take 5.4%. The sequenced sample consisted of PBMCs. These receptors were obtained from a woman between 25 and 40 years old in good health and CMV-seropositive.

The genes are TRBV7-8 and TRBJ2-7, with D possibly being TRBD2 (6 bases). The CDR3 extends over 14 amino acids. The germline gives CDR1 SGHVS, CDR2 FQNEAQ. Trimming stripped 8 bases from V and 1 base from J, with 15 bases between. In nucleotides, the CDR3 is TGTGCCAGCTCCCGGGGGATTTCGTCCTACGAGCAGTACTTC. Translated, it gives CASSRGISSYEQYF.

V usage is TRBV19 and J usage is TRBJ2-7; 9 nucleotides match TRBD2. Trimming cost V 3 bases and J 9 bases; bases outside gene matches: 12. The CDR3 extends over 15 amino acids. Per the germline V gene, CDR1 is LNHDA and CDR2 is SQIVND (reference sequence). The CDR3 is CASSISASGTVTQYF. In DNA form, the CDR3 reads TGTGCCAGTAGTATTTCGGCTAGCGGGACGGTGACGCAGTACTTC.